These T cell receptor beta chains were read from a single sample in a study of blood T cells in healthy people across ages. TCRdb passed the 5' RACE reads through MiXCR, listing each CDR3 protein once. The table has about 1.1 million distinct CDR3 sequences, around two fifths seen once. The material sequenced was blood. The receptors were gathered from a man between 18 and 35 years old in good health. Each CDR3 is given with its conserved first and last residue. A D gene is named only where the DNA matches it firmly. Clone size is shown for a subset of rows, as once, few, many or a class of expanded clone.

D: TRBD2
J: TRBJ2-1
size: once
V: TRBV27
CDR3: CAVEAGDYNEQFF
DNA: TGTGCCGTAGAGGCGGGGGACTACAATGAGCAGTTCTTC

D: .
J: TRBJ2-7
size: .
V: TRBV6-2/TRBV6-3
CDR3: CASSTRQSTYEQYF
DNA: TGTGCCAGCAGTACCCGACAGAGTACCTACGAGCAGTACTTC

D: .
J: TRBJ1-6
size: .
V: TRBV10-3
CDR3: CAISESSGGSGKVGNSPLHF
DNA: TGTGCCATCAGTGAGTCGTCGGGTGGTTCGGGGAAGGTTGGGAATTCACCCCTCCACTTT

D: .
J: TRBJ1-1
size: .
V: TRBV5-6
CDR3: CASSSPGAGIAFF
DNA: TGTGCCAGCAGCTCACCTGGGGCAGGGATTGCTTTCTTT

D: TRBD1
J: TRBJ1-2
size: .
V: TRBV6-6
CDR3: CASSYPRQGLHGYTF
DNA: TGTGCCAGCAGTTACCCAAGACAGGGGTTACATGGCTACACCTTC

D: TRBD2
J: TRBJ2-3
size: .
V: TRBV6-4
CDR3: CASSDGPGDGGASDTQYF
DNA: TGTGCCAGCAGTGATGGACCTGGGGACGGGGGGGCCTCTGATACGCAGTATTTT

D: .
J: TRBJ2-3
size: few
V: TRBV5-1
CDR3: CASSLGEVHTDTQYF
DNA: TGCGCCAGCAGCTTGGGGGAGGTACACACAGATACGCAGTATTTT

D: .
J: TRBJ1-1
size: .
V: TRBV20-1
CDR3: CSASGELNTEAFF
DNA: TGCAGTGCTAGTGGGGAACTGAACACTGAAGCTTTCTTT

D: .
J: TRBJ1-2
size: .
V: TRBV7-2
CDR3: CASSYPATGPTF
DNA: TGTGCCAGCAGCTATCCAGCGACGGGTCCCACCTTC

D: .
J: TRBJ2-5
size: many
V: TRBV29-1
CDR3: CSVVHQQETQYF
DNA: TGCAGCGTTGTGCACCAGCAAGAGACCCAGTACTTC

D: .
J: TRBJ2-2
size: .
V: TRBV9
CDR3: CASSEGLGNTGELFF
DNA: TGTGCCAGCAGCGAGGGACTGGGCAACACCGGGGAGCTGTTTTTT

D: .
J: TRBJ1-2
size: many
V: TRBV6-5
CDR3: CASSRGIDYGYTF
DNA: TGTGCCAGCAGTCGGGGAATAGACTATGGCTACACCTTC

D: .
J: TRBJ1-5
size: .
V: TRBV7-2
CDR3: CASSLAGADPGQPQHF
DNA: TGTGCCAGCAGCTTAGCAGGTGCCGACCCTGGACAGCCCCAGCATTTT

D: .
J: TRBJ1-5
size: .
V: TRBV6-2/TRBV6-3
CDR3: CASSYAGADSNQPQHF
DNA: TGTGCCAGCAGCTACGCGGGGGCGGATAGCAATCAGCCCCAGCATTTT

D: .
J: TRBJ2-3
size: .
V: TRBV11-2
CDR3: CASSSIQGRADTQYF
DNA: TGTGCCAGCAGTTCAATACAGGGGAGGGCAGATACGCAGTATTTT

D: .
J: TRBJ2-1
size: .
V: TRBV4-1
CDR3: CASSPDRLRPREQFF
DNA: TGCGCCAGCAGCCCGGACAGACTAAGGCCTAGGGAGCAGTTCTTC

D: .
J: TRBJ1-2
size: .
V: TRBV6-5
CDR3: CASSQGGAVGYTF
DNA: TGTGCCAGCAGCCAGGGCGGGGCCGTTGGCTACACCTTC

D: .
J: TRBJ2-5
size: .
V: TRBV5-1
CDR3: CASSLAGRNQETQYF
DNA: TGCGCCAGCAGCTTGGCCGGCAGAAATCAAGAGACCCAGTACTTC

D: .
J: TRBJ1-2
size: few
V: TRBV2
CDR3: CASRERALGYTF
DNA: TGTGCCAGCCGGGAAAGGGCCCTAGGCTACACCTTC

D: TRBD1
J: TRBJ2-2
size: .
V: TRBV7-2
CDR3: CASSNGQGRDTGELFF
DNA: TGTGCCAGCAGCAACGGACAGGGAAGGGACACCGGGGAGCTGTTTTTT

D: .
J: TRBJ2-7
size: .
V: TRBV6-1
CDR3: CASIRPGSSEQYF
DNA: TGTGCCAGCATTAGGCCAGGGTCTTCCGAGCAGTACTTC

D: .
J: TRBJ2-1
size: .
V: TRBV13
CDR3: CASSDGLTYNEQFF
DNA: TGTGCCAGCAGCGACGGCCTGACCTACAATGAGCAGTTCTTC

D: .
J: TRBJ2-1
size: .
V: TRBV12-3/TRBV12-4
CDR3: CASSCAGQETQFF
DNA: TGTGCCAGCAGTTGCGCCGGCCAAGAGACCCAGTTCTTC

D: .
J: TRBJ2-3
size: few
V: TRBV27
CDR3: CASSLRRGSRTDTQYF
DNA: TGTGCCAGCAGTTTAAGGCGGGGATCGCGCACAGATACGCAGTATTTT

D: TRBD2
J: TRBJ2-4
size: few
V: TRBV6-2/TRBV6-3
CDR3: CASSYGSSGGLAKNIQYF
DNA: TGTGCCAGCAGTTATGGCTCTAGCGGGGGCCTAGCCAAAAACATTCAGTACTTC

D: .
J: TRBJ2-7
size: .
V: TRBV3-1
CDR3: CASSQGLLGYEQYF
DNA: TGTGCCAGCAGCCAGGGATTACTAGGCTACGAGCAGTACTTC

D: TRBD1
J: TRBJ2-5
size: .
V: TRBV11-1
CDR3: CASSLGTWTGRSQETQYF
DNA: TGTGCCAGCAGCTTAGGGACGTGGACAGGACGGAGCCAAGAGACCCAGTACTTC

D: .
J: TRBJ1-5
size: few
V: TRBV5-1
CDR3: CASSWSTGPNQPQHF
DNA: TGCGCCAGCAGCTGGTCGACAGGCCCCAATCAGCCCCAGCATTTT

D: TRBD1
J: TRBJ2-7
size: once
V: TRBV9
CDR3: CASSVGDRGGNEQYF
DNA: TGTGCCAGCAGCGTAGGGGACAGGGGAGGAAATGAGCAGTACTTC

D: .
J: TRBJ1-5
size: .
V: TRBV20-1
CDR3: CSARNQVPNQPQHF
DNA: TGCAGTGCTCGCAACCAGGTACCTAATCAGCCCCAGCATTTT

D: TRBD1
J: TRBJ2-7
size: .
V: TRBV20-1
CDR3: CSAPKPGQGTYNEQYF
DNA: TGCAGTGCCCCGAAACCGGGACAGGGGACCTACAATGAGCAGTACTTC

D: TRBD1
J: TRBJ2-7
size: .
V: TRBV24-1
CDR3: CATSDQTGGGYNEQYF
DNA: TGTGCCACCAGTGACCAGACAGGGGGTGGTTACAATGAGCAGTACTTC

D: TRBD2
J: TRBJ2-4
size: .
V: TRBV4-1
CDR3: CASSQVVGLAGGQDNEQYF
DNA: TGCGCCAGCAGCCAAGTTGTGGGACTAGCGGGGGGGCAGGACAATGAGCAGTACTTC

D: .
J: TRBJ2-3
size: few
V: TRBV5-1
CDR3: CASRPSVNTDTQYF
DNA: TGCGCCAGCAGACCGTCCGTGAACACAGATACGCAGTATTTT

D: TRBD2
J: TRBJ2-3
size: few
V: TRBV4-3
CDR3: CASSRSPAGGTDTQYF
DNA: TGCGCCAGCAGCCGGTCGCCAGCGGGGGGAACAGATACGCAGTATTTT

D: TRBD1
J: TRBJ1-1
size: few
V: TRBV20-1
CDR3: CSARATGVLEAFF
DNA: TGCAGTGCTAGGGCGACAGGGGTACTTGAAGCTTTCTTT

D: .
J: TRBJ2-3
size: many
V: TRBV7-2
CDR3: CASRLEASTDTQYF
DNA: TGTGCCAGCCGTCTAGAGGCTAGCACAGATACGCAGTATTTT

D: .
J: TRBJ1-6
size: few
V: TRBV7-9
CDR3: CASSSSQSRDSPLHF
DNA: TGTGCCAGCAGCTCAAGCCAATCCCGGGATTCACCCCTCCACTTT

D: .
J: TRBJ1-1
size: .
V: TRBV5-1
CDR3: CASSSRGRSGLQGAFF
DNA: TGCGCCAGCAGCTCCAGGGGCAGATCAGGGCTCCAGGGAGCTTTCTTT